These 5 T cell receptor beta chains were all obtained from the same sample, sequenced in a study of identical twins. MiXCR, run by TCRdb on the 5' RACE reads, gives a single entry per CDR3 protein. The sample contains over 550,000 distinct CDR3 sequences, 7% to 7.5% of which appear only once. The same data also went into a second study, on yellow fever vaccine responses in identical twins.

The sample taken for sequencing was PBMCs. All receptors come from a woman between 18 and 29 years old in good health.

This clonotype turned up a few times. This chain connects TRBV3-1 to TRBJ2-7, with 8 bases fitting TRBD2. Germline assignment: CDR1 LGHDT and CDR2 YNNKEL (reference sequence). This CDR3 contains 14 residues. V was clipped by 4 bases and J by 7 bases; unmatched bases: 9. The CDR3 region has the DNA TGTGCCAGCAGCCCCCGGGGGGGGCGAGAAGAGCAGTACTTC. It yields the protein CASSPRGGREEQYF.

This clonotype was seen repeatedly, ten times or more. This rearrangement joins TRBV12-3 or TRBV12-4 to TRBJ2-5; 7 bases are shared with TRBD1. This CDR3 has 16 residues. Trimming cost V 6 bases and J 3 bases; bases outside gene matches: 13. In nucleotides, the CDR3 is TGTGCCAGCAGCCGTCTCGACAGGGTGCGAAAAGAGACCCAGTACTTC. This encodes CASSRLDRVRKETQYF.

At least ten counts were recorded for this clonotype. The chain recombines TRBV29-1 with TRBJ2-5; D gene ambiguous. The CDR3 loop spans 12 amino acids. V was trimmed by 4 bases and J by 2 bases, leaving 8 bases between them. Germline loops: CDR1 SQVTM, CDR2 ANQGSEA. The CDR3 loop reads CSVVAVQETQYF. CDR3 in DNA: TGCAGCGTTGTGGCTGTTCAAGAGACCCAGTACTTC.

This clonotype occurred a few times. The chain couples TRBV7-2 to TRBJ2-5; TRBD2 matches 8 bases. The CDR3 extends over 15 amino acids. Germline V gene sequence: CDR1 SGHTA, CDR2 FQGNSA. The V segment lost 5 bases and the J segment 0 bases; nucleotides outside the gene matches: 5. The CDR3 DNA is TGTGCCAGCAGCGGTACTAGCGGACACCAAGAGACCCAGTACTTC. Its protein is CASSGTSGHQETQYF.

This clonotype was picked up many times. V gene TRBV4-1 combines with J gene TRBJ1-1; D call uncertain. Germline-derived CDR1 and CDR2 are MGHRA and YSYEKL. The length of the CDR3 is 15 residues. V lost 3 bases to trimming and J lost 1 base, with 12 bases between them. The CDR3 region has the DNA TGCGCCAGCAGCCACTTGGCCCACTCGAACACTGAAGCTTTCTTT. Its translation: CASSHLAHSNTEAFF.